This T cell receptor (beta chain) comes out of a study of shared clonotypes between healthy human individuals. Study at large: Donor ages ranged 18 to 49 years: a couple of women, three men.

Trimming pared 0 bases from V and 1 base from J, leaving 13 bases between. The CDR3 contains 16 residues. Germline assignment: CDR1 SGHRS and CDR2 YFSETQ. Libraries were prepared by immunoSEQ multiplex PCR; TCRdb keeps only in-frame clonotypes and omits some of them. The sample shows some 2,500,000 clones, 85% to 95% of them seen only once. Source material: naive CD4+ T cells from PBMCs. Subset meaning: CD45RA+ positively selected. This sequence joins TRBV5-1 and TRBJ2-5; D perhaps matches TRBD2 (6 bases). This clonotype was sampled from a man younger than 35 in good health. Some clones in this sample may be carry-over from other donors' samples. Here the CDR3 reads CASSLVGVSGQETQYF. The CDR3 coding sequence is TGCGCCAGCAGCTTGGTGGGGGTTAGCGGCCAAGAGACCCAGTACTTC.